This T cell receptor (beta chain) was obtained from a study of response to subunit inactivated influenza vaccine. The study's findings and limits: That few new T cells are recruited by each seasonal influenza vaccination was the authors' suggestion.

V lost 1 base and J 2 bases, leaving 9 bases between the germline ends. Germline CDR1 is LGHDT and CDR2 is YNNKEL (reference sequence). The CDR3 runs 14 residues. As for this clonotype: As yet, its antigen is unknown.

One entry per CDR3 protein results from TCRdb running MiXCR on the RT-PCR reads. The sample records 530,000 or so distinct CDR3 sequences, about 25% being singletons. The gene calls are TRBV3-1 and TRBJ2-7; D may be TRBD1 or TRBD2 (5 bases each). This receptor was identified in a man aged 50-60 years who received an inactivated influenza vaccine. This specimen consisted of CD4+ T cells sorted from PBMCs, obtained less than 6 days after vaccination. The DNA for the CDR3 is TGTGCCAGCAGCCAAGGGGACGGTCCCTACGAGCAGTACTTC. As protein: CASSQGDGPYEQYF.